One T cell receptor beta chain is described in this entry. Its antigen is not identified. Vbeta (60) and Jbeta (13) primers were used in the PCR. The data were produced by immunoSEQ multiplex PCR, yet TCRdb's version contains in-frame clones alone and is incomplete. The sample contains about 190,000 clones, 75% to 85% of which appear only once. These data originate in a study of cytomegalovirus exposure and HLA in healthy donors. Trimming shortened V by 6 bases and J by 0 bases, and 8 bases separated the two germline ends. CDR3 length equals 14 residues. CDR1 and CDR2 (germline): SNHLY, FYNNEI. The study's findings and limits: Equally common other TCR beta chains were less clonally expanded than HLA-associated ones, a later analysis found. An observed cluster of highly shared sequence variants was recorded as a likely sequencing artifact.

The chain is built from TRBV2 and TRBJ1-4, with D tentatively TRBD1 (6 bases). The sequenced sample was PBMCs. This receptor was taken from a woman aged 30 to 39 in good health and CMV-seronegative. CDR3 amino acids: CASSGQTTNEKLFF. DNA of the CDR3: TGTGCCAGCAGCGGACAGACAACTAATGAAAAACTGTTTTTT.